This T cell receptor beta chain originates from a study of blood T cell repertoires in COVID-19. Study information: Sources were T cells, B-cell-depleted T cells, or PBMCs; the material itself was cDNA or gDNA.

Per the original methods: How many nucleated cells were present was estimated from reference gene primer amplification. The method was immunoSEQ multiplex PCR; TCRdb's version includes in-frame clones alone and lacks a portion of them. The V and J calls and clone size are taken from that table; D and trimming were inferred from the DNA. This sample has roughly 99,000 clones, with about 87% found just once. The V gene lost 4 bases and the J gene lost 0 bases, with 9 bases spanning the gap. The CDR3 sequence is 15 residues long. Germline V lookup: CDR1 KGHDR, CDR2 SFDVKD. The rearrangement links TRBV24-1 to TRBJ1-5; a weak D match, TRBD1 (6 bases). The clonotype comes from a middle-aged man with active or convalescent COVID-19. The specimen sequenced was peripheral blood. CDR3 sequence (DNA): TGTGCCACCAGTGAAAGGACAGATAGCAATCAGCCCCAGCATTTT. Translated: CATSERTDSNQPQHF.